A single sample is the source of the 24 T cell receptor beta chains below, sequenced in a study of shared clonotypes between healthy human individuals. Profiled with immunoSEQ multiplex PCR; TCRdb holds only in-frame clones, not every one. Of some 2 million clones in the sample, 85% to 95% were seen once. The sequenced sample was naive CD4+ T cells sorted from blood. Sample subset: CD45RA+ positively selected. These receptors were collected from a man between 18 and 29 years old in good health.

In this sample, this clone turned up once. The chain joins TRBV10-3 to TRBJ2-7; TRBD2 matches at 12 bases. After removal of 6 bases from V and 5 bases from J, the junction contained 8 bases not matched to a gene. The V gene's germline CDR1 is ENHRY and CDR2 SYGVKD. CDR3 size: 15 residues. CDR3 sequence (DNA): TGTGCCATCAGCGACTTCGGACTAGCGGGGCACGAGCAGTACTTC. Its translation is CAISDFGLAGHEQYF.

This chain joins TRBV6-5 and TRBJ2-5; a weak D match, TRBD2 (6 bases). The germline V gene encodes CDR1 MNHEY and CDR2 SVGAGI. This CDR3 has 15 amino acids. Between the trimmed V and J ends, which lost 6 bases and 0 bases, there was a span of 14 bases. The DNA of the CDR3 is TGTGCCAGCAGAAAACCGGGACTCTACCAAGAGACCCAGTACTTC. Translated, it gives CASRKPGLYQETQYF.

On this clone itself: This CDR3 is also generated by other DNA sequences in the sample. This sequence joins TRBV9 and TRBJ1-2; TRBD1 matches 11 bases. V gave up 4 bases and J gave up 5 bases; unmatched junction bases: 4. The CDR3 loop spans 14 amino acids. CDR1 SGDLS and CDR2 YYNGEE come from the germline V gene. The CDR3 DNA reads TGTGCCAGCAGCCCCGGACAGGGGGCTTATGGCTACACCTTC. It encodes CASSPGQGAYGYTF.

J is TRBJ2-7 and V is TRBV29-1; 9 bases agree with TRBD2. The CDR3 has 15 amino acids. The germline CDR1 and CDR2 sequences are SQVTM and ANQGSEA. V was clipped by 7 bases and J by 3 bases; unmatched bases: 13. For the CDR3, the DNA is TGCAGCGCCCAAGTGGGAGCGGGGGGCAACTACGAGCAGTACTTC. Translated, it gives CSAQVGAGGNYEQYF.

A note on this clone: Other DNA sequences from this sample encode an identical CDR3 as well. This chain links TRBV5-4 with TRBJ2-3, with 10 bases lining up with TRBD2. CDR1 and CDR2 from the germline V gene are SGHNT and YYREEE (reference sequence). V gave up 1 base and J gave up 2 bases; unmatched junction bases: 4. The CDR3 is 16 residues long. CDR3 nucleotides: TGTGCCAGCAGCTTGCGTCTAGCGGGAGTCACAGATACGCAGTATTTT. Its protein product is CASSLRLAGVTDTQYF.

This sequence joins TRBV19 and TRBJ2-5, with TRBD1 matching over 8 bases. V dropped 1 base and J dropped 5; count of bases not matched to a gene: 6. This CDR3 region has 15 residues. Per the germline V gene, CDR1 is LNHDA and CDR2 is SQIVND (reference sequence). The CDR3 DNA follows: TGTGCCAGTAGTATAGGACAGGGGTCGGGTGAGACCCAGTACTTC. Amino acids: CASSIGQGSGETQYF.

This chain links TRBV14 with TRBJ2-7; 13 nucleotides align to TRBD2. The V and J ends lost 4 bases and 3 bases, in that order; junction bases with no gene match: 3. Germline V CDR1 and CDR2: SGHDN, FVKESK. The CDR3 extends over 15 amino acids. This chain's CDR3 is CASSPGLAGVYEQYF. The CDR3, as DNA: TGTGCCAGCAGCCCCGGACTAGCGGGAGTCTACGAGCAGTACTTC.

This rearrangement joins TRBV13 to TRBJ1-1; the D is unclear. The CDR3 contains 11 residues. Germline V lookup: CDR1 PRHDT, CDR2 FYEKMQ (reference sequence). V shed 6 bases and J shed 10 bases, with 12 bases lying between them. The CDR3 region has the DNA TGTGCCAGCAGTCCCCGGACGGTAGCTTTCTTT. It codes for CASSPRTVAFF.

The chain links TRBV2 to TRBJ2-7; D gene unclear. Germline-derived CDR1 and CDR2 are SNHLY and FYNNEI. The CDR3 is made up of 12 amino acids. V was clipped by 0 bases and J by 7 bases, with 7 bases between them. As DNA, the CDR3 is TGTGCCAGCAGTGAAGCTAACTGGGAGCAGTACTTC. It specifies CASSEANWEQYF.

The CDR3 sequence: CASSLANQNYGYTF. The DNA for the CDR3 is TGCGCCAGCAGCTTGGCCAACCAGAACTATGGCTACACCTTC. This chain connects TRBV5-1 to TRBJ1-2; D gene unclear. Germline CDR1 reads SGHRS; CDR2 reads YFSETQ. The CDR3 runs to 14 residues. The V gene lost 0 bases and the J gene lost 2 bases, with 8 bases spanning the gap.

V usage is TRBV19 and J usage is TRBJ1-1; no clear D gene. Deletions cut 5 bases from V and 1 base from J, with 8 bases between. The CDR3 loop spans 13 amino acids. CDR1 and CDR2 (germline): LNHDA, SQIVND (reference sequence). DNA for the CDR3: TGTGCCAGTAGTTCAAAGAGGAACACTGAAGCTTTCTTT. Protein sequence: CASSSKRNTEAFF.

The chain couples TRBV7-9 to TRBJ2-3; 8 bases align to TRBD2. The V and J ends lost 4 bases and 4 bases, in that order; junction bases with no gene match: 10. The CDR3 runs 16 residues. Per the germline V gene, CDR1 is SEHNR and CDR2 is FQNEAQ (reference sequence). The CDR3 coding sequence is TGTGCCAGCAGCTCCCGGCCGGGACTAGTTTCAGATACGCAGTATTTT. Residues: CASSSRPGLVSDTQYF.

This clone has a handful of counts. J is TRBJ2-2 and V is TRBV29-1; no definite D call. Germline V CDR1 and CDR2: SQVTM, ANQGSEA. V was cut by 6 bases and J by 4 bases, with 12 bases left in between. The CDR3 length is 13 residues. For the CDR3, the DNA is TGCAGCGTCTCAGTAGGCCTCACCGGGGAGCTGTTTTTT. This sequence encodes CSVSVGLTGELFF.

The chain combines TRBV2 with TRBJ1-2; D might be TRBD1 (5 bases). Trimming removed 7 bases at V and 4 bases at J, with 13 bases between. Germline loops: CDR1 SNHLY, CDR2 FYNNEI. The CDR3 is 13 residues long. The CDR3 here is CASMITGAYGYTF. CDR3 DNA: TGTGCCAGCATGATTACCGGGGCCTATGGCTACACCTTC.

The chain couples TRBV12-5 to TRBJ2-5; no reliable D call. V lost 0 bases and J 1 base, leaving 18 bases between the germline ends. Germline assignment: CDR1 LGHNT and CDR2 FRNRAP. The CDR3 loop spans 18 amino acids. CDR3 sequence: CASGLVPSIELLQETQYF. Here the CDR3 DNA reads TGTGCTAGTGGTTTGGTCCCCTCTATCGAGCTCCTCCAAGAGACCCAGTACTTC.

This chain uses TRBV28 with TRBJ2-3; 10 bases agree with TRBD2. Germline CDR1 MDHEN, CDR2 SYDVKM. This CDR3 has 14 amino acids. The V and J ends lost 2 bases and 4 bases, in that order; junction bases with no gene match: 0. CDR3 DNA sequence: TGTGCCAGCAGTTTAGGGACTAGCGCAGATACGCAGTATTTT. Its translation is CASSLGTSADTQYF.

J is TRBJ2-1 and V is TRBV5-4; 13 nucleotides line up with TRBD2. V trimming: 4 bases; J trimming: 8 bases; junction bases outside the gene matches: 6. Germline CDR1 reads SGHNT; CDR2 reads YYREEE (reference sequence). CDR3 length equals 15 residues. The CDR3 region is CASSRTSGRDDEQFF. The CDR3 DNA sequence: TGTGCCAGCAGCCGGACTAGCGGGAGAGACGATGAGCAGTTCTTC.

The rearrangement links TRBV10-1 to TRBJ2-1; D might be TRBD2 (5 bases). The length of the CDR3 is 16 residues. The germline gives CDR1 WNHNN, CDR2 SYGVQD (reference sequence). Between the trimmed V and J ends, which lost 4 bases and 5 bases, there was a span of 18 bases. As DNA, the CDR3 is TGCGCCAGCAGTGCTAAAAGCTGGTACGGGAACAATGAGCAGTTCTTC. Its protein is CASSAKSWYGNNEQFF.

J is TRBJ1-2 and V is TRBV7-6, with a possible D match to TRBD1 (5 bases). The CDR3 contains 16 residues. The ends were cut back, 5 bases at V and 2 bases at J, with 18 bases in the middle. Germline CDR1 reads SGHVS; CDR2 reads FNYEAQ. CDR3 in DNA: TGTGCCAGCAGCCCCGGGTCCGGGGCCTCCAACTATGGCTACACCTTC. Translated: CASSPGSGASNYGYTF.

This chain links TRBV10-3 with TRBJ1-5, with TRBD1 as a possible D gene (6 bases). Trimming removed 10 bases at V and 2 bases at J, with 18 bases between. The germline V gene has CDR1 ENHRY and CDR2 SYGVKD. The CDR3 sequence is 15 residues long. CDR3 coding DNA: TGTGCCACCGACCGGGGGGGCGCGGGCAATCAGCCCCAGCATTTT. Protein product: CATDRGGAGNQPQHF.

In DNA, the CDR3 is TGTGCCAGCAGCTCGATTAGGGACAGGCAAGGTAATGAGCAGTTCTTC. Encoded protein: CASSSIRDRQGNEQFF. The chain joins TRBV11-2 to TRBJ2-1; 8 nucleotides line up with TRBD1. CDR3 length: 16 amino acids. The trim removed 4 bases at V and 7 bases at J, leaving 12 bases unmatched. Germline lookup yields CDR1 SGHAT and CDR2 FQNNGV.

The chain carries TRBV27 and TRBJ1-1; D is possibly TRBD1 (6 bases). Per the germline V gene, CDR1 is MNHEY and CDR2 is SMNVEV (reference sequence). The CDR3 spans 16 residues. V lost 5 bases to trimming and J lost 0 bases, with 16 bases between them. In DNA form, the CDR3 reads TGTGCCAGCAGTCTACAGGGCACAACCCTGAACACTGAAGCTTTCTTT. This gives the protein CASSLQGTTLNTEAFF.

The J gene is TRBJ1-3, the V gene TRBV30; possible D gene TRBD1, 5 bases. This CDR3 has 12 residues. V dropped 1 base and J dropped 7 bases, with 8 bases sitting between them. In germline, CDR1 is GTSNPN, CDR2 SVGIG (reference sequence). Written as DNA, the CDR3 is TGTGCCTGGAGTGACGGGACGAACACCATATATTTT. This gives the protein CAWSDGTNTIYF.

The chain is built from TRBV2 and TRBJ2-7, with D possibly matching TRBD2 (6 bases). Germline V CDR1 and CDR2: SNHLY, FYNNEI. The germline V and J ends were trimmed by 3 bases and 1 base, with 16 bases remaining between them. The CDR3 spans 16 residues. The CDR3 region is CASSDRSSVGSYEQYF. The CDR3 DNA is TGTGCCAGCAGTGATCGGTCTAGCGTTGGGTCCTACGAGCAGTACTTC.